These 31 T cell receptor beta chains share one sample of origin, sequenced in a study of shared clonotypes between healthy human individuals (dated by TCRdb to 2018 to 2020). Library creation used the immunoSEQ multiplex PCR assay. TCRdb took over this immuneACCESS table, retaining in-frame rearrangements with V and J assigned. Such tables are incomplete; in checked studies, under half of the missing clones stem from an unresolved V gene, and the remainder is unexplained. Here the sample has around 1.1 million clones; 75% to 80% occur a single time. The leading ten clones occupy around 0.6% of the sample. Source material: memory CD4+ T cells from PBMCs. The sample's cell subset or site label is to be understood as: CD45RA-negative fraction. The receptors originated from a man aged 18 to 29 in good health. Some clones in this sample may be carry-over from other donors' samples.

The V gene is TRBV29-1, the J gene TRBJ2-2; maybe TRBD2 (6 bases). The CDR3 extends over 14 amino acids. Between the trimmed V and J ends, which lost 4 bases and 1 base, there was a span of 10 bases. Germline values: CDR1 SQVTM, CDR2 ANQGSEA. The CDR3 nucleotides are TGCAGCGTTGTCCCGGGGGTGAACACCGGGGAGCTGTTTTTT. Translated, it gives CSVVPGVNTGELFF.

The chain has TRBV5-6 and TRBJ2-2; D ambiguous. This CDR3 spans 15 amino acids. Germline V gives CDR1 SGHDT, CDR2 YYEEEE. The ends were cut back, 4 bases at V and 1 base at J, with 11 bases in the middle. CDR3 sequence reads: CASSPFLGNTGELFF. In nucleotides, the CDR3 is TGTGCCAGCAGCCCCTTTTTAGGGAACACCGGGGAGCTGTTTTTT.

The rearrangement links TRBV7-3 to TRBJ1-2; tentative D call: TRBD1 (6 bases). Germline V gives CDR1 SGHTA, CDR2 FQGTGA. This CDR3 has 15 residues. The V gene lost 5 bases and the J gene lost 1 base, with 14 bases spanning the gap. The CDR3 loop is CASSPGGGNNYGYTF. CDR3 DNA sequence: TGTGCCAGCAGCCCAGGAGGGGGGAATAACTATGGCTACACCTTC.

This clone has a handful of counts. The genes are TRBV28 and TRBJ2-1; TRBD2 matches at 8 bases. This CDR3 has 13 residues. V lost 9 bases to trimming and J lost 4 bases; unmatched junction nucleotides: 5. The germline gives CDR1 MDHEN, CDR2 SYDVKM. CDR3: CARGGTRYNEQFF. The CDR3 DNA sequence: TGTGCCAGGGGGGGGACTAGGTACAATGAGCAGTTCTTC.

V usage is TRBV28 and J usage is TRBJ2-1, with 8 positions matching TRBD1. The CDR3 loop spans 12 amino acids. V shed 5 bases, J shed 11 bases, and the junction held 5 bases outside the gene matches. CDR1 and CDR2 (germline): MDHEN, SYDVKM. The CDR3 loop is CASSPGQGKQFF. Written as DNA, the CDR3 is TGTGCCAGCAGTCCCGGACAGGGAAAGCAGTTCTTC.

This clone has just a few counts. The CDR3 nucleotides read TGTGCCAGCAGTATAACCCAGGGGGTGGGTCAGCCCCAGCATTTT. Protein sequence: CASSITQGVGQPQHF. The chain recombines TRBV27 with TRBJ1-5; the match to TRBD1 covers 7 bases. Germline V gene data show CDR1 as MNHEY and CDR2 as SMNVEV (reference sequence). Trimming cost V 5 bases and J 6 bases; bases outside gene matches: 10. The CDR3 is 15 residues long.

The rearrangement links TRBV7-9 to TRBJ2-5, with TRBD2 identical over 7 bases. V lost 5 bases to trimming and J lost 5 bases; unmatched junction nucleotides: 8. The CDR3 runs 14 residues. Germline V gene lookup returns CDR1 SEHNR and CDR2 FQNEAQ (reference sequence). CDR3 in DNA: TGTGCCAGCAGCGTCCGACTAGCATCCGAGACCCAGTACTTC. This translates into CASSVRLASETQYF.

The CDR3 protein is CASSSFAGVNTEAFF. CDR3 in DNA: TGTGCCAGCAGCTCATTTGCAGGAGTAAACACTGAAGCTTTCTTT. The chain uses TRBV11-2 and TRBJ1-1, with unresolved D. Germline values: CDR1 SGHAT, CDR2 FQNNGV. Deletions cut 4 bases from V and 2 bases from J, with 14 bases between. This CDR3 is built from 15 residues.

The chain is built from TRBV7-9 and TRBJ1-1; D is ambiguous. V was pared by 5 bases and J by 0 bases, with 7 bases between. CDR1 is SEHNR, CDR2 FQNEAQ, per germline (reference sequence). This CDR3 is built from 13 residues. The CDR3 here is CASSATVNTEAFF. The CDR3 coding sequence is TGTGCCAGCAGCGCCACAGTGAACACTGAAGCTTTCTTT.

As concerns this clone: Other DNA sequences of this sample code for an identical CDR3. The chain joins TRBV7-2 to TRBJ2-1, with D perhaps TRBD1 or TRBD2 (5 bases each). Germline assignment: CDR1 SGHTA and CDR2 FQGNSA. The CDR3 totals 15 residues. The V end lost 6 bases, the J end lost 8 bases, and 20 bases lay between the germline ends. CDR3 amino acids: CASRHPGLALHEQFF. For the CDR3, the DNA is TGTGCCAGCAGACACCCGGGGCTAGCACTCCATGAGCAGTTCTTC. Variable domain in full (rest from reference TRBV7-2 and TRBJ2-1): GAGVSQSPSNKVTEKGKDVELRCDPISGHTALYWYRQSLGQGLEFLIYFQGNSAPDKSGLPSDRFSAERTGGSVSTLTIQRTQQEDSAVYLCASRHPGLALHEQFFGPGTRLTVL.

There are a few counts of this clone. The gene calls are TRBV14 and TRBJ1-2, with 7 bases identical to TRBD1. J gave up 6 bases and V 3 bases, and 7 bases lay outside the gene matches. Germline V gene lookup returns CDR1 SGHDN and CDR2 FVKESK. This CDR3 contains 14 residues. CDR3 nucleotide sequence: TGTGCCAGCAGCCAGGTGGGGACAGTGAATGGCTACACCTTC. This sequence encodes CASSQVGTVNGYTF.

This clone was seen repeatedly, ten times or more. The J gene is TRBJ2-5, the V gene TRBV7-9, with D unresolved. CDR1 SEHNR and CDR2 FQNEAQ come from the germline V gene (reference sequence). The CDR3 spans 11 residues. Trimming pared 5 bases from V and 0 bases from J, leaving 1 base between. The CDR3 DNA reads TGTGCCAGCAGCAACCAAGAGACCCAGTACTTC. Protein: CASSNQETQYF.

This chain links TRBV18 with TRBJ1-3, with TRBD1 identical over 10 bases. Trimming removed 2 bases from V and 1 base from J; junction bases left unmatched: 8. The CDR3 extends over 18 amino acids. Germline lookup yields CDR1 KGHSH and CDR2 LQKENI. CDR3 protein: CASSPFPGQGYSGNTIYF. CDR3 nucleotides: TGTGCCAGCTCACCATTTCCGGGACAGGGGTATTCTGGAAACACCATATATTTT.

This clone appeared once. This rearrangement joins TRBV20-1 to TRBJ1-1, with TRBD1 identical over 8 bases. The CDR3 is 11 amino acids. With V trimmed by 6 bases and J by 11 bases, 8 bases remained unmatched. CDR1 is DFQATT and CDR2 is SNEGSKA in the germline V gene (reference sequence). CDR3 DNA sequence: TGCAGTGCCATAAACAGGGGGGACGCTTTCTTT. Translating it yields CSAINRGDAFF.

V usage is TRBV20-1 and J usage is TRBJ2-7; TRBD2 agrees at 11 bases. This CDR3 comprises 11 residues. From germline, CDR1 is DFQATT and CDR2 SNEGSKA (reference sequence). In DNA form, the CDR3 reads TGCGGGACTAGCGGTCCCTACGAGCAGTACTTC. As protein: CGTSGPYEQYF.

V gene TRBV28 combines with J gene TRBJ1-1, with D tentatively TRBD1 (6 bases). CDR1 is MDHEN and CDR2 is SYDVKM in the germline V gene. This CDR3 has 18 residues. Trimming removed 0 bases at V and 2 bases at J, with 19 bases between. DNA of the CDR3: TGTGCCAGCAGTTTATGGGCAGGGGCGAGGGGGATTAACACTGAAGCTTTCTTT. Translating it yields CASSLWAGARGINTEAFF.

This rearrangement joins TRBV21-1 to TRBJ1-1; the table's D call, TRBD1, has no DNA check behind it. TRBV21-1 is a known pseudogene. The CDR3 is 14 amino acids. The DNA of the CDR3 is TGTGCCAGCAGCAAAGACACAGGGCACACTGAAGCTTTCTTT. The encoded protein is CASSKDTGHTEAFF.

The V gene is TRBV6-6, the J gene TRBJ1-2, with TRBD1 as a possible D gene (5 bases). Deletions cut 5 bases from V and 5 bases from J, with 12 bases between. The CDR3 spans 13 residues. Germline V gene data show CDR1 as MNHNY and CDR2 as SVGAGI (reference sequence). In DNA, the CDR3 is TGTGCCAGCAGTGGGGCAGGGAGGTATGGCTACACCTTC. This gives the protein CASSGAGRYGYTF.

This chain connects TRBV9 to TRBJ2-1; D is tentatively TRBD1 or TRBD2 (5 bases each). Germline V gene data show CDR1 as SGDLS and CDR2 as YYNGEE. V was trimmed by 0 bases and J by 4 bases, leaving 8 bases between them. This CDR3 contains 14 residues. The CDR3 DNA is TGTGCCAGCAGCGTAGTTGGGGGTTACAATGAGCAGTTCTTC. This codes for CASSVVGGYNEQFF.

This clone was counted ten times or more. The chain is built from TRBV6-4 and TRBJ2-7; TRBD2 is a possible D gene (5 bases). CDR3 length: 14 amino acids. V lost 3 bases and J lost 2, with 11 bases in between. Germline V CDR1 and CDR2: MRHNA, SNTAGT. CDR3 nucleotide sequence: TGTGCCAGCAGTGAAGTCGAGCGGCCCTACGAGCAGTACTTC. This sequence encodes CASSEVERPYEQYF.

This sequence joins TRBV5-1 and TRBJ1-2; 8 nucleotides agree with TRBD1. Looked up from germline, CDR1 is SGHRS and CDR2 is YFSETQ. Unmatched junction bases numbered 14, after V lost 3 bases and J lost 1 base. The CDR3 covers 18 residues. CDR3 bases: TGCGCCAGCAGCTGGGCTCAGGGACAGGCACAATTTAACTATGGCTACACCTTC. As protein: CASSWAQGQAQFNYGYTF.

The chain recombines TRBV19 with TRBJ2-2, with TRBD2 identical over 10 bases. Germline trimming cut 8 bases from V and 3 bases from J; bases unmatched to any gene: 3. Per the germline V gene, CDR1 is LNHDA and CDR2 is SQIVND (reference sequence). The CDR3 covers 14 residues. The CDR3 DNA reads as TGTGCCAGTCACAGCGGGAGGGACACCGGGGAGCTGTTTTTT. This encodes CASHSGRDTGELFF.

V gene TRBV19 combines with J gene TRBJ2-3, with 9 bases that match TRBD2. Unmatched junction bases numbered 6, after V lost 3 bases and J lost 5 bases. The germline gives CDR1 LNHDA, CDR2 SQIVND (reference sequence). CDR3 size: 15 residues. CDR3 sequence: CASSIGGRAVDTQYF. The CDR3 DNA sequence: TGTGCCAGTAGTATCGGCGGGAGGGCGGTAGATACGCAGTATTTT.

The chain is built from TRBV5-4 and TRBJ2-2, with D possibly being TRBD1 (6 bases). Germline V CDR1 and CDR2: SGHNT, YYREEE (reference sequence). V was cut by 0 bases and J by 4 bases, with 7 bases left in between. This CDR3 has 14 amino acids. CDR3 residues: CASSLVDSTGELFF. The CDR3 nucleotides are TGTGCCAGCAGCTTGGTGGACAGCACCGGGGAGCTGTTTTTT.

The CDR3: CASSPGQNPHEQYF. The CDR3 nucleotides are TGTGCCAGCAGCCCGGGACAAAACCCCCACGAGCAGTACTTC. V and J are TRBV28 and TRBJ2-7; perhaps TRBD1 as D (6 bases). Germline CDR1 MDHEN, CDR2 SYDVKM. Trimming took 6 bases from V and 5 from J, leaving 17 bases between them. The CDR3 covers 14 residues.

The rearrangement links TRBV28 to TRBJ1-4; the D gene is possibly TRBD1 (5 bases). The CDR3 consists of 17 residues. Trimming cost V 2 bases and J 6 bases, with 19 bases left between them. The germline CDR1 and CDR2 sequences are MDHEN and SYDVKM. Here the CDR3 reads CASSLRLSRDRHEKLFF. CDR3 nucleotide sequence: TGTGCCAGCAGTTTAAGGCTCTCCAGGGATCGACATGAAAAACTGTTTTTT.

The chain uses TRBV5-1 and TRBJ2-2, with TRBD2 matching 10 bases. From germline, CDR1 is SGHRS and CDR2 YFSETQ. Trimming removed 4 bases from V and 8 bases from J; junction bases left unmatched: 5. The CDR3 covers 14 residues. The CDR3 spells CASSPGTSEGELFF. CDR3 DNA: TGCGCCAGCAGCCCGGGGACTAGCGAAGGGGAGCTGTTTTTT.

Comment on this clone: A much more abundant neighbour one base away suggests this may be a read error. CDR3 in amino acids: CASSWGADTQYF. DNA for the CDR3: TGTGCCAGCAGCTGGGGGGCAGATACGCAGTATTTT. The V call is TRBV5-8, the J call TRBJ2-3; maybe TRBD2 (6 bases). The V gene's germline CDR1 is SGHTS and CDR2 YDEGEE. Trimming pared 3 bases from V and 4 bases from J, leaving 6 bases between. This CDR3 spans 12 amino acids. The full variable domain, completed using reference TRBV5-8 and TRBJ2-3, is EAGVTQSPTHLIKTRGQQATLRCSPISGHTSVYWYQQALGLGLQFLLWYDEGEERNRGNFPPRFSGRQFPNYSSELNVNALELEDSALYLCASSWGADTQYFGPGTRLTVL.

The chain couples TRBV18 to TRBJ2-3; D gene unclear. V shed 3 bases and J shed 3 bases, with 10 bases lying between them. The CDR3 is 14 residues long. CDR1 and CDR2 (germline): KGHSH, LQKENI. CDR3 protein: CASSPPDLTDTQYF. CDR3 nucleotides: TGTGCCAGCTCACCCCCGGATTTGACAGATACGCAGTATTTT.

This chain connects TRBV7-2 to TRBJ2-3; the match to TRBD1 covers 7 bases. This CDR3 comprises 16 residues. V was clipped by 5 bases and J by 3 bases; unmatched bases: 11. The V gene's germline CDR1 is SGHTA and CDR2 FQGNSA. CDR3 protein: CASSRNGQVSTDTQYF. CDR3 bases: TGTGCCAGCAGCCGGAACGGACAGGTTTCAACAGATACGCAGTATTTT.

The rearrangement joins TRBV29-1 to TRBJ2-2; D is perhaps TRBD1 (5 bases). The germline V gene encodes CDR1 SQVTM and CDR2 ANQGSEA. The length of the CDR3 is 12 residues. The CDR3 here is CSYLREAGELFF. The CDR3 DNA reads TGCAGTTATCTCAGGGAAGCCGGGGAGCTGTTTTTT.